A selection of T cell receptor beta chains follows, all from one sample in a study of brain T cells in children with intractable seizures. The repertoire was sequenced with immunoSEQ multiplex PCR; TCRdb's copy has only in-frame clones and lacks some. The sample holds about 40,000 clones, about 93% seen once. Sequenced here: peripheral blood, sampled at surgery. These receptors originate from a girl aged 2 to 9 with tuberous sclerosis and intractable seizures. Each CDR3 is given with its conserved first and last residue. A D gene is named only where the DNA matches it firmly. Size values are once, few and many counts, or a class for expanded clones, and some rows have none.

size	D	V	J	DNA	CDR3
NA	TRBD1	TRBV29-1	TRBJ2-2	TGCAGCGTACGACAGGGGGGAACCGGGGAGCTGTTTTTT	CSVRQGGTGELFF
NA	NA	TRBV29-1	TRBJ2-2	TGCAGCGCGCGAGGGACCGGGGAGCTGTTTTTT	CSARGTGELFF
NA	TRBD1	TRBV4-1	TRBJ1-1	TGCGCCAGCAGCCATGAGACAGGGAAGAACACTGAAGCTTTCTTT	CASSHETGKNTEAFF
NA	NA	TRBV6-5	TRBJ1-1	TGTGCCGCCAGCAAGTATCAGGGAAGGAACACTGAAGCTTTCTTT	CAASKYQGRNTEAFF
NA	NA	TRBV2	TRBJ1-6	TGTGCCAGCAGGGGGGACGCAAACTATAATTCACCCCTCCACTTT	CASRGDANYNSPLHF
NA	NA	TRBV7-8	TRBJ1-1	TGTGCCAGCAGCCTAAGAGGGAACACTGAAGCTTTCTTT	CASSLRGNTEAFF
NA	NA	TRBV9	TRBJ1-5	TGTGCCAGCAGCGTAGCTGCGGACACCAGCAATCAGCCCCAGCATTTT	CASSVAADTSNQPQHF
once	TRBD2	TRBV6-2/TRBV6-3	TRBJ2-5	TGTGCCAGCAGTTACTCCGCGCCCGGGACTAGCGGGGGGGCAGGGGAGACCCAGTACTTC	CASSYSAPGTSGGAGETQYF
NA	NA	TRBV5-1	TRBJ1-1	TGCGCCAGCATAGGGGTAGGAACTGAAGCTTTCTTT	CASIGVGTEAFF
NA	NA	TRBV19	TRBJ1-1	TGTGCCACCCTCGAGTCGGGGAGCCCTGAAGCTTTCTTT	CATLESGSPEAFF
NA	NA	TRBV7-3	TRBJ1-1	TGTGCCAGCAGCTTAATGAAAGTAGTGAACACTGAAGCTTTCTTT	CASSLMKVVNTEAFF
NA	NA	TRBV6-5	TRBJ1-1	TGTGCCAGCACCCCCCTAACTCACACTGAAGCTTTCTTT	CASTPLTHTEAFF
NA	TRBD1	TRBV7-3	TRBJ1-5	TGTGCCAGCAGCCCACCCAGGGGGAAGCATAGCAATCAGCCCCAGCATTTT	CASSPPRGKHSNQPQHF
NA	NA	TRBV5-6	TRBJ2-1	TGTGCCAGCAGCTTGAGGTACAATGAGCAGTTCTTC	CASSLRYNEQFF
NA	NA	TRBV6-5	TRBJ2-4	TGTGCCAGCAGTTCCCAAACAGGAGCCAAAAACATTCAGTACTTC	CASSSQTGAKNIQYF
NA	NA	TRBV4-2	TRBJ2-2	TGTGCCAGCATAGGAGGGGTGGGGGAGCTGTTTTTT	CASIGGVGELFF
NA	TRBD1	TRBV6-1	TRBJ1-4	TGTGCCAGCAGTGAAGAGAGGACAGGGAATGAAAAACTGTTTTTT	CASSEERTGNEKLFF
NA	NA	TRBV18	TRBJ2-6	TGTGCCAGCTCACCTTACGGGGCACTCTCTGGGGCCAACGTCCTGACTTTC	CASSPYGALSGANVLTF
NA	TRBD1	TRBV5-1	TRBJ2-7	TGCGCCAGCAGCTTTGTTACCGGGACAGGGACCTACGAGCAGTACTTC	CASSFVTGTGTYEQYF
NA	TRBD1	TRBV19	TRBJ1-2	TGTGCCACCCAAAACTACAGGACAGGGGACTATGGCTACACCTTC	CATQNYRTGDYGYTF
NA	NA	TRBV20-1	TRBJ2-3	TGCAGTGCTAGTGGGACGATTAATGCCACAGATACGCAGTATTTT	CSASGTINATDTQYF
NA	NA	TRBV10-2	TRBJ2-7	TGCGCCACCAACGTAATTGACGGAGCGTACGAGCAGTACTTC	CATNVIDGAYEQYF
NA	NA	TRBV27	TRBJ1-1	TGTGCCAGCAGTTTATATCCAGGCAACACTGAAGCTTTCTTT	CASSLYPGNTEAFF
NA	TRBD1	TRBV15	TRBJ2-7	TGTGCCACCAGCAAGGACAGGCCCTACGAGCAGTACTTC	CATSKDRPYEQYF
NA	NA	TRBV21-1	TRBJ2-3	TGTGCCAGCAGCACCAAGGTTGGGGAAAACGGAGACACAGATACGCAGTATTTT	CASSTKVGENGDTDTQYF
once	TRBD1	TRBV12-5	TRBJ2-1	TGTGCTAGTGGTGTGACTACCGGGACAGGGACGGCGAATGAGCAGTTCTTC	CASGVTTGTGTANEQFF
NA	TRBD2	TRBV7-8	TRBJ2-5	TGTGCCAGCAGCTTACACACTCTAAGACTAGCGGGAGCGAAAGAGACCCAGTACTTC	CASSLHTLRLAGAKETQYF
NA	TRBD1	TRBV23-1	TRBJ1-2	TGCGCCAGCAATGCAGGGGGCGCAAGCTATGGCTACACCTTC	CASNAGGASYGYTF
NA	TRBD2	TRBV28	TRBJ2-3	TGTGCCAGCAGGGTAAAGCTAGCGGGGGGCCCTCAAGATACGCAGTATTTT	CASRVKLAGGPQDTQYF
NA	NA	TRBV7-2	TRBJ2-5	TGTGCCAGCAGCTTAAGTCGGGGGGAGACCCAGTACTTC	CASSLSRGETQYF
NA	NA	TRBV9	TRBJ2-7	TGTGCCAGCAGCGTACACGAAATAGGGGACACGGAACTCGAGCAGTACTTC	CASSVHEIGDTELEQYF
NA	NA	TRBV5-5	TRBJ2-3	TGTGCCAGCAGCTTGCCTGCAGGAACTACTAGCACAGATACGCAGTATTTT	CASSLPAGTTSTDTQYF
NA	NA	TRBV12-3/TRBV12-4	TRBJ2-3	TGTGCCAGCAGCCTGCAGAGGGCGGCGCAGTATTTT	CASSLQRAAQYF
NA	NA	TRBV10-3	TRBJ1-1	TGTGCCATCAGTGGTCAGACTGAAGCTTTCTTT	CAISGQTEAFF
NA	NA	TRBV7-6	TRBJ2-5	TGTGCCAGCGGTCTACGCTTTGGGGGAGGTGTCTGTGAAGAGACCCAGTACTTC	CASGLRFGGGVCEETQYF
medium-sized	NA	TRBV9	TRBJ2-2	TGTGCCAGCAGCAATTTTGCCGGGGAGCTGTTTTTT	CASSNFAGELFF
NA	NA	TRBV6-5	TRBJ1-1	TGTGCCAGCAGACTTGGGTTGGGCGCTGAAGCTTTCTTT	CASRLGLGAEAFF
NA	NA	TRBV3-1/TRBV3-2	TRBJ1-3	TGTGCCAGCAGCCAAGATTACCTCTCTGGAAACACCATATATTTT	CASSQDYLSGNTIYF
NA	TRBD2	TRBV2	TRBJ2-7	TGTGCCAGCAGTAGACGTACCGGGACTATTACCGAGCAGTACTTC	CASSRRTGTITEQYF
few	TRBD1	TRBV7-3	TRBJ1-1	TGTGCCAGCAGCTTAACGCGGGACAGGATCACTGAAGCTTTCTTT	CASSLTRDRITEAFF